Detailed here is one TCR beta chain. Its antigen is not known. At one end the junction does not follow the germline gene, possibly because of a read error. With listed TCR primers and previously described methods, bulk TCR libraries were prepared. TCRdb ran MiXCR on the PCR reads and lists one entry per CDR3 protein. Found here are 75,000 to 95,000 distinct CDR3 sequences, roughly 23% of them singletons; the top ten hold roughly 0.8%. This record comes from a study of molecular identifiers for immune sequencing clone quantification. Study findings and constraints: Barcodes shared by identical TCR molecules could lead to underestimated sizes of highly expanded clones. Effector cells kept over 98% of their molecules in clones above 20 RNA copies, while naive cells kept under 1% there.

Libraries from naive CD8 cells were generated from approximately 20,000 to 980,000 sorted cells (with 10%, 30% or 50% RNA). Germline loops: CDR1 DFQATT, CDR2 SNEGSKA (reference sequence). The CDR3 has 16 amino acids. The sequenced material came from naive CD8+ T cells from blood, with Jurkat cell RNA spiked in. Stated subset: FACS-sorted CD8+CD4-CCR7+CD45RA+ naive T cells. The clonotype originates from a human donor in good health. Some libraries in this study had Jurkat cell RNA spiked in. This rearrangement joins TRBV20-1 to TRBJ1-3; a possible D gene is TRBD1 (5 bases). The CDR3 DNA reads TGCAGTGCTAGAGATTGGGGGTCGTTCTCTGGAAACACCGTATATTTT. Translation gives CSARDWGSFSGNTVYF.